The rows below give T cell receptor beta chains drawn from one sample of a study of chemoradiotherapy in HPV16-positive cancers. Profiling relied on immunoSEQ multiplex PCR, and the TCRdb table lists in-frame clones only, not all of them. The data show some 6,200 clones, about 86% seen once. Here the sequenced sample was tumor tissue, taken from a patient who underwent chemoradiotherapy. Receptor source: a human donor with HPV-associated anogenital cancer. Both conserved end residues are part of each CDR3. D genes are given only for firm matches. Clone size is stated in some rows and not others, as once, few, many or a class when expanded.

size	length	V	D	J	DNA	CDR3
.	15	TRBV4-3	.	TRBJ2-1	TGCGCCAGCAGCCAAGAAGGGCCCTCCTACAATGAGCAGTTCTTC	CASSQEGPSYNEQFF
.	13	TRBV7-2	.	TRBJ2-7	TGTGCCAGCAGCTTAGATAGTCGCCGGCGGGAGTACTTC	CASSLDSRRREYF
.	17	TRBV4-1	TRBD1	TRBJ1-5	TGCGCCAGCAGCCAAGGCGTCACCGGGACAGGGAATCAGCCCCAGCATTTT	CASSQGVTGTGNQPQHF
.	12	TRBV7-9	.	TRBJ2-7	TGTGCCAGCAGCATACAAGGGAGGGAGCAGTACTTC	CASSIQGREQYF
.	17	TRBV4-3	.	TRBJ2-1	TGCGCCAGCAGCCAAGATCTTCTAGCTCCCTCCTACAATGAGCAGTTCTTC	CASSQDLLAPSYNEQFF
few	13	TRBV7-8	TRBD1	TRBJ2-5	TGTGCCAGTGTGACAGGGGGCCGGGAGACCCAGTACTTC	CASVTGGRETQYF
.	17	TRBV19	TRBD1	TRBJ1-1	TGTGCCAGTAGTAAAGGGATCGACAGGGGAATGAACACTGAAGCTTTCTTT	CASSKGIDRGMNTEAFF
.	15	TRBV7-2	.	TRBJ1-2	TGTGCCAGCAGCTTAGGGGACGCTGGGTACTATGGCTACACCTTC	CASSLGDAGYYGYTF
.	15	TRBV6-5	.	TRBJ1-5	TGTGCCAGCAGTCGATCCGGGGCGAGCAATCAGCCCCAGCATTTT	CASSRSGASNQPQHF
.	14	TRBV27	.	TRBJ2-5	TGTGCCAGCAGTTTGCAGGGAGATTACGAGACCCAGTACTTC	CASSLQGDYETQYF